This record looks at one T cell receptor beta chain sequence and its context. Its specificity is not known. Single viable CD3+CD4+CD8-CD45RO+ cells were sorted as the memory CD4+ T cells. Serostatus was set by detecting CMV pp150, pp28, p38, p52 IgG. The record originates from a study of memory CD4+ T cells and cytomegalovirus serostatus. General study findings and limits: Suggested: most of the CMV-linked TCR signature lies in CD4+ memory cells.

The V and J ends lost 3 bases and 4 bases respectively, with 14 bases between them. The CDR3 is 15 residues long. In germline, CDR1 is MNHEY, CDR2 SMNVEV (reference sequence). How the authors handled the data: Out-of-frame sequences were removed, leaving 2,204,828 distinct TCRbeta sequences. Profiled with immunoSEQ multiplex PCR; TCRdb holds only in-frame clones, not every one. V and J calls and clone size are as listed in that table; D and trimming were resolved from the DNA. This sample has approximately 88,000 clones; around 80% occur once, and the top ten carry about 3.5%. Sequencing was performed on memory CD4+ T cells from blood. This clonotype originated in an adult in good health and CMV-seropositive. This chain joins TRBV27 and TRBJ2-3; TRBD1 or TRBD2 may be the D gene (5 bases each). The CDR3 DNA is TGTGCCAGCAGTTTTCGGGGCAGCGGTTCAGATACGCAGTATTTT. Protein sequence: CASSFRGSGSDTQYF.